A single sample is the source of the 21 T cell receptor beta chains below, sequenced in a study of blood T cell repertoires in COVID-19. Clones were sequenced by immunoSEQ multiplex PCR, and TCRdb holds only the in-frame ones, with some missing. Among 150,000 or so clones listed, about 88% were seen once. Material for sequencing was peripheral blood. The receptors stem from a man in his sixties with active or convalescent COVID-19.

The chain is built from TRBV27 and TRBJ2-1; D remains ambiguous. The CDR3 consists of 14 residues. Trimming removed 7 bases at V and 4 bases at J, with 14 bases between. The germline CDR1 and CDR2 sequences are MNHEY and SMNVEV (reference sequence). CDR3 amino acids: CASNRLGGYNEQFF. CDR3 bases: TGTGCCAGCAATCGACTCGGTGGTTACAATGAGCAGTTCTTC.

The J gene is TRBJ2-3, the V gene TRBV19; 10 bases match TRBD2. Germline CDR1 is LNHDA and CDR2 is SQIVND (reference sequence). After removal of 3 bases from V and 3 bases from J, the junction contained 3 bases not matched to a gene. This CDR3 region has 15 residues. The CDR3 region is CASSIERGGTDTQYF. The CDR3 coding sequence is TGTGCCAGTAGTATTGAGCGGGGGGGAACAGATACGCAGTATTTT.

The chain carries TRBV7-2 and TRBJ1-6; possibly TRBD1 for D (5 bases). V lost 1 base and J lost 14, with 15 bases in between. The CDR3 contains 14 residues. Germline values: CDR1 SGHTA, CDR2 FQGNSA. Here the CDR3 DNA reads TGTGCCAGCAGCTTAGGCACGGGGGAAATCACCCTCCACTTT. Translation: CASSLGTGEITLHF.

This chain connects TRBV5-6 to TRBJ1-4; D perhaps matches TRBD1 (6 bases). The germline CDR1 and CDR2 sequences are SGHDT and YYEEEE. The ends were cut back, 4 bases at V and 2 bases at J, with 15 bases in the middle. The CDR3 has 16 amino acids. CDR3 region: CASSPRGGSTNEKLFF. CDR3 bases: TGTGCCAGCAGCCCGAGGGGGGGCTCGACTAATGAAAAACTGTTTTTT.

V and J are TRBV24-1 and TRBJ1-5; D is unresolved. In germline, CDR1 is KGHDR, CDR2 SFDVKD. The CDR3 is 16 residues long. Between the trimmed V and J ends, which lost 0 bases and 2 bases, there was a span of 10 bases. The DNA of the CDR3 is TGTGCCACCAGTGATTTGGGCGGGTATCGCAATCAGCCCCAGCATTTT. Amino acid sequence: CATSDLGGYRNQPQHF.

The chain recombines TRBV19 with TRBJ1-6; no reliable D call. Germline lookup yields CDR1 LNHDA and CDR2 SQIVND (reference sequence). V was shortened by 3 bases and J by 7 bases, with 10 bases between the two germline ends. CDR3 length: 14 residues. The CDR3 sequence: CASSMGDSNSPLHF. DNA of the CDR3: TGTGCCAGTAGTATGGGAGATAGCAATTCACCCCTCCACTTT.

This clone was seen a single time. CDR3 sequence (DNA): TGTGCCAGCAGCTTGGACAGGTATAATTCACCCCTCCACTTT. It translates to CASSLDRYNSPLHF. The chain combines TRBV5-6 with TRBJ1-6, with a possible D match to TRBD1 (5 bases). The V and J ends lost 0 bases and 4 bases respectively, with 5 bases between them. The germline V gene has CDR1 SGHDT and CDR2 YYEEEE. The length of the CDR3 is 14 residues.

This chain links TRBV3-1 (or the pseudogene TRBV3-2) with TRBJ1-6; D gene unclear. Looked up from germline, CDR1 is LGHDT and CDR2 is YNNKEL (reference sequence). The CDR3 runs to 13 residues. Trimming removed 1 base from V and 14 bases from J, with 12 bases in between. The CDR3 nucleotides read TGTGCCAGCAGCCAAGGAGGGTCGTTGACCCTCCACTTT. Translating it yields CASSQGGSLTLHF.

V usage is TRBV10-2 and J usage is TRBJ2-7; 8 positions match TRBD2. The ends lost 3 bases at V and 0 bases at J; junction bases unmatched: 4. Per germline, CDR1 WSHSY and CDR2 SAAADI. The CDR3 sequence is 15 residues long. The CDR3 DNA reads TGCGCCAGCAGTGATCGTAGCGGGGCCTCCTACGAGCAGTACTTC. Its protein product is CASSDRSGASYEQYF.

This chain joins TRBV10-2 and TRBJ2-5; 10 bases are shared with TRBD1. Germline trimming cut 8 bases from V and 4 bases from J; bases unmatched to any gene: 4. CDR1 and CDR2 from the germline V gene are WSHSY and SAAADI. CDR3 size: 13 residues. The CDR3 protein is CASGGQGLETQYF. In DNA, the CDR3 is TGCGCCAGCGGGGGACAGGGGCTAGAGACCCAGTACTTC.

The V call is TRBV29-1, the J call TRBJ1-2; D gene uncertain. V shed 7 bases and J shed 4 bases, with 13 bases lying between them. Germline CDR1 reads SQVTM; CDR2 reads ANQGSEA. The CDR3 runs 12 residues. The CDR3 spells CSAGYSSYGYTF. The CDR3 nucleotides read TGCAGCGCCGGGTATTCGAGCTATGGCTACACCTTC. Supplemented by reference TRBV29-1 and TRBJ1-2, the full variable domain reads SAVISQKPSRDICQRGTSLTIQCQVDSQVTMMFWYRQQPGQSLTLIATANQGSEATYESGFVIDKFPISRPNLTFSTLTVSNMSPEDSSIYLCSAGYSSYGYTFGSGTRLTVV.

This CDR3 reads CASSLAPGVAYNEQFF. The CDR3 region has the DNA TGTGCCAGCAGCTTAGCGCCGGGAGTGGCCTACAATGAGCAGTTCTTC. The chain combines TRBV7-9 with TRBJ2-1; D possibly corresponds to TRBD2 (6 bases). The CDR3 is made up of 16 amino acids. V was trimmed by 0 bases and J by 2 bases, leaving 11 bases between them. The germline CDR1 and CDR2 sequences are SEHNR and FQNEAQ (reference sequence).

With respect to this clone: One end of the junction fails to match germline, which may point to a read error. J is TRBJ2-1 and V is TRBV9, with TRBD2 matching over 9 bases. CDR1 is SGDLS, CDR2 YYNGEE, per germline. CDR3 length equals 14 residues. CDR3 sequence: CASSVEAGGIFRVF. DNA for the CDR3: TGTGCCAGCAGCGTAGAGGCGGGAGGGATCTTTCGGGTCTTC. Full variable domain (remainder filled in from reference TRBV9 and TRBJ2-1): DSGVTQTPKHLITATGQRVTLRCSPRSGDLSVYWYQQSLDQGLQFLIQYYNGEERAKGNILERFSAQQFPDLHSELNLSSLELGDSALYFCASSVEAGGIFRVFGPGTRLTVL.

The V and J genes are TRBV7-6 and TRBJ1-5, with 7 bases lining up with TRBD1. V lost 1 base to trimming and J lost 6 bases; unmatched junction nucleotides: 15. Germline V gene lookup returns CDR1 SGHVS and CDR2 FNYEAQ. This CDR3 region has 18 residues. The CDR3 sequence is CASSLDTRGVSQSQPQHF. The CDR3 DNA reads TGTGCCAGCAGCTTAGATACCAGGGGGGTTTCTCAATCTCAGCCCCAGCATTTT.

The chain joins TRBV14 to TRBJ2-2; a possible D gene is TRBD1 (6 bases). Per germline, CDR1 SGHDN and CDR2 FVKESK. Between the trimmed V and J ends, which lost 3 bases and 6 bases, there was a span of 11 bases. The CDR3 runs to 14 residues. The CDR3 region has the DNA TGTGCCAGCAGCCACCAGGGGTTGGCCGGGGAGCTGTTTTTT. Translating it yields CASSHQGLAGELFF.

This chain connects TRBV18 to TRBJ2-4; tentative D call: TRBD2 (5 bases). Between the trimmed V and J ends, which lost 3 bases and 7 bases, there was a span of 13 bases. The germline CDR1 and CDR2 sequences are KGHSH and LQKENI. This CDR3 is built from 14 residues. CDR3 coding DNA: TGTGCCAGCTCACCGTTGGACCGGAGGAACATTCAGTACTTC. This encodes CASSPLDRRNIQYF.

The rearrangement joins TRBV7-8 to TRBJ2-4, with 8 bases identical to TRBD1. The CDR3 loop spans 14 amino acids. Trimming took 5 bases from V and 7 from J; bases not matched to a gene: 7. The V gene's germline CDR1 is SGHVS and CDR2 FQNEAQ. The CDR3, as DNA: TGTGCCAGCAGCGTGACAGGGGACGCGAACATTCAGTACTTC. Protein sequence: CASSVTGDANIQYF.

The sample holds a few counts of this clone. The rearrangement links TRBV7-2 to TRBJ2-7; maybe TRBD1 (5 bases). The CDR3 consists of 14 residues. Deletions cut 2 bases from V and 0 bases from J, with 8 bases between. Germline values: CDR1 SGHTA, CDR2 FQGNSA. In DNA form, the CDR3 reads TGTGCCAGCAGCTTATCCAGGGACTCCTACGAGCAGTACTTC. Translation: CASSLSRDSYEQYF.

CDR3 nucleotides: TGTGCCACCAGCAGAGGCGGACTAGGATCAGATACGCAGTATTTT. Its translation: CATSRGGLGSDTQYF. The rearrangement uses TRBV15 and TRBJ2-3, with 7 bases lining up with TRBD2. The CDR3 runs to 15 residues. Trimming at V came to 1 base and at J to 4 bases, leaving 5 bases not matched to a gene. Germline V CDR1 and CDR2: LNHNV, YYDKDF (reference sequence).

This chain joins TRBV5-8 and TRBJ1-5, with 8 bases aligning to TRBD1. CDR1 and CDR2 (germline): SGHTS, YDEGEE. The CDR3 has 14 amino acids. After removal of 3 bases from V and 7 bases from J, the junction contained 6 bases not matched to a gene. For the CDR3, the DNA is TGTGCCAGCAGCTCGCCAGGGGGCGGACAGCCCCAGCATTTT. Its translation: CASSSPGGGQPQHF.

The rearrangement uses TRBV28 and TRBJ2-6; D gene uncertain. Germline V lookup: CDR1 MDHEN, CDR2 SYDVKM. This CDR3 is built from 15 residues. The germline V and J ends were trimmed by 3 bases and 0 bases, with 6 bases remaining between them. The CDR3 nucleotides read TGTGCCAGCAGTTTGAGTTTCTCTGGGGCCAACGTCCTGACTTTC. Translating it yields CASSLSFSGANVLTF.